The clone carrying this T cell receptor beta chain was observed a handful of times. This record belongs to a study of T cells in narcolepsy. V shed 5 bases, J shed 0 bases, and the junction held 4 bases outside the gene matches. There are 15 residues in the CDR3. The germline V gene encodes CDR1 LNHDA and CDR2 SQIVND (reference sequence). Sequenced by immunoSEQ multiplex PCR; TCRdb stores in-frame clones only, minus some. This sample yields 25,000 or so clones, of which 75% to 85% are seen a single time; roughly 10% belongs to the top ten. V gene TRBV19 combines with J gene TRBJ2-1, with 7 nucleotides matching TRBD1. This TCR was sampled from a human donor in good health. Source material: memory (CD45RA-) CD4+ T cells from blood. The DNA for the CDR3 is TGTGCCAGTAGTCCGGACAGGAGCTCCTACAATGAGCAGTTCTTC. Translated: CASSPDRSSYNEQFF.